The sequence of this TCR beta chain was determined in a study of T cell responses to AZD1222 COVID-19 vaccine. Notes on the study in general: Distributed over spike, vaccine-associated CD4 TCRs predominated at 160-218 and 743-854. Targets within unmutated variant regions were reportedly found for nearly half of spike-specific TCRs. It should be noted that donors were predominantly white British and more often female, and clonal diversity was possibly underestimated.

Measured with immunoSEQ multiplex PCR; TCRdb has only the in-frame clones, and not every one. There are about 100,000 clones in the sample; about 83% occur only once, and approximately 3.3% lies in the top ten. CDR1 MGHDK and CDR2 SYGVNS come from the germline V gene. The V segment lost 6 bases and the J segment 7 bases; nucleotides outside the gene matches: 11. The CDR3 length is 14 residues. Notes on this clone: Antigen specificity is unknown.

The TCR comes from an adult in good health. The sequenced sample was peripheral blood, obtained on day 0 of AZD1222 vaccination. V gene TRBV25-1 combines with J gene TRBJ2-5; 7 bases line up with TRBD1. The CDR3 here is CASRNDRARGTQYF. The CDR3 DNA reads TGTGCCAGCAGGAACGACAGGGCTCGGGGGACCCAGTACTTC.